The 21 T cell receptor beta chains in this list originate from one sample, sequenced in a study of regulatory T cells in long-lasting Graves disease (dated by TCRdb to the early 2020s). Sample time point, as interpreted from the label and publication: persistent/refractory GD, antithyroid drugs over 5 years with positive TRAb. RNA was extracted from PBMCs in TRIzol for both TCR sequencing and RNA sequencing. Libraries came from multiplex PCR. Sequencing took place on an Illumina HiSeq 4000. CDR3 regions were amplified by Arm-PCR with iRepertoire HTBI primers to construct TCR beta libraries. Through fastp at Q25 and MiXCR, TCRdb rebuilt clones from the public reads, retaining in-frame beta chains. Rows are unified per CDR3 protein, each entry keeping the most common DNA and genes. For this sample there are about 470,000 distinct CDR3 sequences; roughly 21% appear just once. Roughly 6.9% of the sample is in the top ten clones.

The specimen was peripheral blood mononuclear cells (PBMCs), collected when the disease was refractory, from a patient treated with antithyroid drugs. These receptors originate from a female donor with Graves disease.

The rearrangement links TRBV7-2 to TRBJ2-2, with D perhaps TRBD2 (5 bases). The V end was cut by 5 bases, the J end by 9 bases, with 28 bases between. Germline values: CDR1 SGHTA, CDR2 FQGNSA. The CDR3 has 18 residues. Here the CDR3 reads CASSPAPSDAGKDRELFF. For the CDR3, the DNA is TGTGCCAGCAGCCCCGCGCCGTCGGATGCGGGCAAAGACCGGGAGCTGTTTTTT.

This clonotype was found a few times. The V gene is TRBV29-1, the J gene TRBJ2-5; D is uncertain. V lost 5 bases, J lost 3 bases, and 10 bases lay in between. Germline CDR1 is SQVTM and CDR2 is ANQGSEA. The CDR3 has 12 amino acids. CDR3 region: CSVLRYEETQYF. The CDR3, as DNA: TGCAGCGTTCTACGTTATGAAGAGACCCAGTACTTC.

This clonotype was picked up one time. CDR3 loop: CASSLSGGAILNTQYF. The CDR3 DNA sequence: TGTGCCAGCAGTTTATCGGGAGGGGCCATACTTAATACGCAGTATTTT. This chain joins TRBV28 and TRBJ2-3; 8 nucleotides line up with TRBD2. J gave up 7 bases and V 1 base, and 10 bases lay outside the gene matches. The CDR3 runs to 16 residues. The V gene's germline CDR1 is MDHEN and CDR2 SYDVKM.

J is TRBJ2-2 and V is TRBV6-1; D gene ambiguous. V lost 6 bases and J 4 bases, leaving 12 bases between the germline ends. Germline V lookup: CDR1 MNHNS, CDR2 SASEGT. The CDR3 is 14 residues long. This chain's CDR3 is CASSQTWGTGELFF. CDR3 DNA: TGTGCCAGCAGCCAGACCTGGGGCACCGGGGAGCTGTTTTTT.

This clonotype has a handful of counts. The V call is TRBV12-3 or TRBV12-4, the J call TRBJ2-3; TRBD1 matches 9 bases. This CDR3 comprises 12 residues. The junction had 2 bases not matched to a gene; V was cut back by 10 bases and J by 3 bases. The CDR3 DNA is TGTGCCACCGGACAGGGGACAGATACGCAGTATTTT. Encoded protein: CATGQGTDTQYF.

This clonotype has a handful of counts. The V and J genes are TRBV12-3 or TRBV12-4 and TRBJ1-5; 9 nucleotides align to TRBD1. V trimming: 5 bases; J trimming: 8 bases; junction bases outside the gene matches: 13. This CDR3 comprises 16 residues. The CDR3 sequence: CASSPRGDRGLKPQHF. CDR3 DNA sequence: TGTGCCAGCAGTCCCCGGGGTGACAGGGGGTTAAAGCCCCAGCATTTT.

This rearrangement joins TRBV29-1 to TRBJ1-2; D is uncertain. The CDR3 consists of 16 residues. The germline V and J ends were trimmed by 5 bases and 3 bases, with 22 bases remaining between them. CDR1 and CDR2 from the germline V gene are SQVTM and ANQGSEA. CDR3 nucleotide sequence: TGCAGCGTTTCGCCCCCGGACGGCAAAAGCTACTATGGCTACACCTTC. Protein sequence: CSVSPPDGKSYYGYTF.

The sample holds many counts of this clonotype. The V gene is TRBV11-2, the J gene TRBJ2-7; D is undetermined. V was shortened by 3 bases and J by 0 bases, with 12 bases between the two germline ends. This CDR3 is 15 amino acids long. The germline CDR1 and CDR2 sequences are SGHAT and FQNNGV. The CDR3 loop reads CASSFHGKSSYEQYF. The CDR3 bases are TGTGCCAGCAGCTTTCACGGAAAAAGCTCCTACGAGCAGTACTTC.

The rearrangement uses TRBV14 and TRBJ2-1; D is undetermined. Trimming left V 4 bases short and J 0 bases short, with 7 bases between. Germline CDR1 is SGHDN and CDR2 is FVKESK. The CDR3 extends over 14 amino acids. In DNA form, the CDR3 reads TGTGCCAGCAGCCCCCAAAGCTCCTACAATGAGCAGTTCTTC. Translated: CASSPQSSYNEQFF.

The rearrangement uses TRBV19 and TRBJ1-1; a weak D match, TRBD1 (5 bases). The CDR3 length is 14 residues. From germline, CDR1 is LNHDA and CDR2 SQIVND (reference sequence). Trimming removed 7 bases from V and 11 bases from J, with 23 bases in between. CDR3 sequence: CASTPPGGRREAFF. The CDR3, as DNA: TGTGCCAGTACTCCACCCGGGGGACGACGTGAGGCTTTCTTT.

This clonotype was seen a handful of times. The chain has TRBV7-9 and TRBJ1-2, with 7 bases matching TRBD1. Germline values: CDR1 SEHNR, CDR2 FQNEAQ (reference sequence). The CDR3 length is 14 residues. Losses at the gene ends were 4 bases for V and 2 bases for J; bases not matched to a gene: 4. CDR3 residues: CASSYGQENYGYTF. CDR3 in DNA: TGTGCCAGCAGCTACGGACAGGAAAACTATGGCTACACCTTC. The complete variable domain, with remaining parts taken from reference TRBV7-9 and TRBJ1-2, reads DTGVSQNPRHKITKRGQNVTFRCDPISEHNRLYWYRQTLGQGPEFLTYFQNEAQLEKSRLLSDRFSAERPKGSFSTLEIQRTEQGDSAMYLCASSYGQENYGYTFGSGTRLTVV.

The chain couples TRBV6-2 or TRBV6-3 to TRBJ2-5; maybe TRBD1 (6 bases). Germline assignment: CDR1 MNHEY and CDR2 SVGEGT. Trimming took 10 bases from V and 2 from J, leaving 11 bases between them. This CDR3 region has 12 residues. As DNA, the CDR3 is TGTGCCACCCGAGGACAGCAAGAGACCCAGTACTTC. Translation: CATRGQQETQYF.

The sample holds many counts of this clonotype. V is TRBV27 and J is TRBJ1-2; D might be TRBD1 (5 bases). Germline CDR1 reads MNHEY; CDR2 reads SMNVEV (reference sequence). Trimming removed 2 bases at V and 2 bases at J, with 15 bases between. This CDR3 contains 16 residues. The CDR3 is CASSLGDPRGNYGYTF. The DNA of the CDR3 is TGTGCCAGCAGTTTAGGGGACCCACGAGGGAACTATGGCTACACCTTC.

CDR3 loop: CASSLSGTGPYEQYF. In DNA, the CDR3 is TGTGCCAGCAGCCTCAGCGGGACAGGGCCCTACGAGCAGTACTTC. The chain joins TRBV14 to TRBJ2-7; 9 bases fit TRBD1. CDR1 and CDR2 (germline): SGHDN, FVKESK. The CDR3 is 15 residues long. Losses at the gene ends were 4 bases for V and 2 bases for J; bases not matched to a gene: 6.

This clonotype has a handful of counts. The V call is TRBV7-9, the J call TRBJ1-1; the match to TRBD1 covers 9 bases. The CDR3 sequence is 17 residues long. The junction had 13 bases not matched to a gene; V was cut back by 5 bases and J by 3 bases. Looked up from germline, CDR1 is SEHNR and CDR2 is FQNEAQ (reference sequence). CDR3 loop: CASSPFTGGNGDTEAFF. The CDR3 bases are TGTGCCAGCAGCCCTTTCACAGGGGGCAACGGGGACACTGAAGCTTTCTTT.

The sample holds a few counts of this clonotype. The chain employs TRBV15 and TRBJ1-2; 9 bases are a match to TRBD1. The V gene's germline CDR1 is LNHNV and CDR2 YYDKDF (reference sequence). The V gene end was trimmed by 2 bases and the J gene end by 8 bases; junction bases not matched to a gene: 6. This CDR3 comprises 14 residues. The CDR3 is CATSRRQGVSGYTF. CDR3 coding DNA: TGTGCCACCAGCAGAAGACAGGGGGTCTCCGGCTACACCTTC.

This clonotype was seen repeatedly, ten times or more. This chain's CDR3 is CASSSSGPSYEQYF. Written as DNA, the CDR3 is TGTGCCAGCAGTTCGTCGGGGCCGTCCTACGAGCAGTACTTC. The V call is TRBV28, the J call TRBJ2-7; the D call may be TRBD1 or TRBD2 (5 bases each). Germline CDR1 reads MDHEN; CDR2 reads SYDVKM. V dropped 4 bases and J dropped 1 base, with 11 bases sitting between them. The CDR3 consists of 14 residues.

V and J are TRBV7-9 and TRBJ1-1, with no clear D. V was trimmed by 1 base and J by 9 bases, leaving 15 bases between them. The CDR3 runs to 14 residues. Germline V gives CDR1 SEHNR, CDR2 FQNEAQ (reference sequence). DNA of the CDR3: TGTGCCAGCAGCTTAGGTCGAACCGCCCGGAAAGCTTTCTTT. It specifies CASSLGRTARKAFF.

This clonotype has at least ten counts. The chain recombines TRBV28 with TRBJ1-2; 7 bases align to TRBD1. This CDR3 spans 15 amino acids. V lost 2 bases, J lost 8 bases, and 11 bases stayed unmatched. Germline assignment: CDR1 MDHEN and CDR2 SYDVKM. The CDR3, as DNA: TGTGCCAGCAGTTTACCGGACAGGAAGAGGGAGGGCTACACCTTC. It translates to CASSLPDRKREGYTF.

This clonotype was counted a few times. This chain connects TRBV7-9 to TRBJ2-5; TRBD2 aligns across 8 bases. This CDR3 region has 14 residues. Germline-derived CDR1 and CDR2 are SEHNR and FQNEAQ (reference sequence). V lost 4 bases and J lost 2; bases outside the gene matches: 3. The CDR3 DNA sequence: TGTGCCAGCAGCTCCAAGCGGGAGCAAGAGACCCAGTACTTC. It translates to CASSSKREQETQYF.

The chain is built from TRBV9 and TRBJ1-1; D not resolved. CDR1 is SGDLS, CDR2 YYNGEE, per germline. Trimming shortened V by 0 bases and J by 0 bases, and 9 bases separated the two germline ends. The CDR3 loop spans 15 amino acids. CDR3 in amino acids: CASSVGVALNTEAFF. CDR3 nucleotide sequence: TGTGCCAGCAGCGTAGGGGTAGCCCTGAACACTGAAGCTTTCTTT. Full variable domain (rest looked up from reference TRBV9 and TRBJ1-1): DSGVTQTPKHLITATGQRVTLRCSPRSGDLSVYWYQQSLDQGLQFLIQYYNGEERAKGNILERFSAQQFPDLHSELNLSSLELGDSALYFCASSVGVALNTEAFFGQGTRLTVV.